One and the same sample provided the 7 T cell receptor beta chains below, sequenced in a study of cytomegalovirus exposure and HLA in healthy donors. 13 Jbeta primers and 60 Vbeta primers were used for the PCR. Profiled with immunoSEQ multiplex PCR; TCRdb holds only in-frame clones, not every one. The sample yields approximately 190,000 clones, about 77% seen once. Sequencing input: PBMCs. These receptors were obtained from a woman between 25 and 40 years old in good health and CMV-seropositive.

This clone was seen only once. The chain is built from TRBV19 and TRBJ2-7; 10 bases match TRBD1. The germline V gene encodes CDR1 LNHDA and CDR2 SQIVND (reference sequence). This CDR3 has 13 residues. Trimming took 5 bases from V and 3 from J; bases not matched to a gene: 1. The CDR3 nucleotides read TGTGCCAGTAGTGGGGACAGGGGCTACGAGCAGTACTTC. Translating gives CASSGDRGYEQYF.

The rearrangement uses TRBV6-5 and TRBJ2-5, with 8 bases that match TRBD2. Germline V CDR1 and CDR2: MNHEY, SVGAGI. The CDR3 runs 13 residues. Trimming cost V 8 bases and J 5 bases; bases outside gene matches: 7. CDR3 protein: CASLEPGGETQYF. The DNA for the CDR3 is TGTGCCAGCCTAGAGCCGGGGGGGGAGACCCAGTACTTC.

The genes are TRBV2 and TRBJ2-3, with D possibly TRBD2 on 6 matching bases. This CDR3 has 14 residues. The germline V gene encodes CDR1 SNHLY and CDR2 FYNNEI. The V and J ends lost 3 bases and 2 bases respectively, with 9 bases between them. The DNA for the CDR3 is TGTGCCAGCAGTGAGGAGGGGCTCACAGATACGCAGTATTTT. Its translation is CASSEEGLTDTQYF. Supplemented by reference TRBV2 and TRBJ2-3, the full variable domain reads EPEVTQTPSHQVTQMGQEVILRCVPISNHLYFYWYRQILGQKVEFLVSFYNNEISEKSEIFDDQFSVERPDGSNFTLKIRSTKLEDSAMYFCASSEEGLTDTQYFGPGTRLTVL.

The chain combines TRBV15 with TRBJ2-1; D remains unclear. The germline V gene encodes CDR1 LNHNV and CDR2 YYDKDF (reference sequence). V lost 2 bases and J 3 bases, leaving 8 bases between the germline ends. The CDR3 is made up of 14 amino acids. The CDR3 sequence is CATSRPRNYNEQFF. The DNA for the CDR3 is TGTGCCACCAGCAGACCCCGTAACTACAATGAGCAGTTCTTC.

This clone was seen only a few times. The chain recombines TRBV4-2 with TRBJ2-1; 11 positions agree with TRBD2. The V gene end was trimmed by 4 bases and the J gene end by 6 bases; junction bases not matched to a gene: 5. CDR3 length equals 15 residues. The V gene's germline CDR1 is LGHNA and CDR2 YNFKEQ. As DNA, the CDR3 is TGTGCCAGCAGCCCTCCGGGACTAGCGGCCAATGAGCAGTTCTTC. Residues: CASSPPGLAANEQFF.

The chain recombines TRBV27 with TRBJ2-4; TRBD2 aligns across 7 bases. Germline CDR1 reads MNHEY; CDR2 reads SMNVEV (reference sequence). The ends lost 2 bases at V and 2 bases at J; junction bases unmatched: 9. There are 17 residues in the CDR3. The chain's CDR3 is CASSLSPAGYPKNIQYF. CDR3 nucleotide sequence: TGTGCCAGCAGTTTAAGTCCAGCGGGATACCCCAAAAACATTCAGTACTTC.

This clone was seen a handful of times. CDR3 region: CACLIMDRLRTEAFF. DNA of the CDR3: TGTGCCTGTCTAATCATGGACAGACTTAGGACTGAAGCTTTCTTT. J is TRBJ1-1 and V is TRBV30; D is possibly TRBD1 (6 bases). The CDR3 has 15 amino acids. Germline assignment: CDR1 GTSNPN and CDR2 SVGIG (reference sequence). The V gene lost 6 bases and the J gene lost 5 bases, with 22 bases spanning the gap.